These 7 T cell receptor beta chains came from one sample sequenced in a study of T cell repertoires in cytomegalovirus infection. TCRdb used MiXCR to reprocess the reads, holding one entry per CDR3 protein. The sample comprises some 800,000 distinct CDR3 sequences, just under 30% of which are singletons, and roughly 14% rests with the top ten. These receptors have no identified antigens. The starting material was cultured CD8+ T cells from PBMCs, obtained from culture after CMV antigen stimulation. The receptors shown here come from a human donor in good health (CMV status not recorded). Some clones in this sample may be carry-over from other donors' samples.

This clonotype was recorded at least ten times. The chain carries TRBV7-9 and TRBJ2-1, with 10 bases that match TRBD1. CDR1 is SEHNR, CDR2 FQNEAQ, per germline (reference sequence). The V gene end was trimmed by 0 bases and the J gene end by 4 bases; junction bases not matched to a gene: 3. The CDR3 contains 16 residues. This CDR3 is CASSLAGTGVYNEQFF. In DNA form, the CDR3 reads TGTGCCAGCAGCTTAGCGGGGACAGGGGTTTACAATGAGCAGTTCTTC. The entire variable domain, with the rest obtained from reference TRBV7-9 and TRBJ2-1, is as follows: DTGVSQNPRHKITKRGQNVTFRCDPISEHNRLYWYRQTLGQGPEFLTYFQNEAQLEKSRLLSDRFSAERPKGSFSTLEIQRTEQGDSAMYLCASSLAGTGVYNEQFFGPGTRLTVL.

The genes are TRBV19 and TRBJ1-5; D unclear. Trimming stripped 6 bases from V and 0 bases from J, with 9 bases between. The CDR3 has 14 amino acids. Germline V gives CDR1 LNHDA, CDR2 SQIVND (reference sequence). The CDR3 is CASSNWNSNQPQHF. Here the CDR3 DNA reads TGTGCCAGTAGCAACTGGAATAGCAATCAGCCCCAGCATTTT.

The gene calls are TRBV27 and TRBJ2-2, with TRBD2 identical over 7 bases. Germline CDR1 reads MNHEY; CDR2 reads SMNVEV (reference sequence). V lost 5 bases to trimming and J lost 2 bases; unmatched junction nucleotides: 11. CDR3 size: 17 residues. This chain's CDR3 is CASSPIPATSNTGELFF. Here the CDR3 DNA reads TGTGCCAGCAGTCCAATACCCGCGACTAGCAACACCGGGGAGCTGTTTTTT.

The chain recombines TRBV4-1 with TRBJ2-2; D gene uncertain. V lost 2 bases to trimming and J lost 4 bases, with 8 bases between them. Germline CDR1 MGHRA, CDR2 YSYEKL. This CDR3 has 14 residues. The CDR3 sequence: CASSQQGPTGELFF. CDR3 nucleotides: TGCGCCAGCAGCCAACAAGGCCCCACCGGGGAGCTGTTTTTT.

The rearrangement uses TRBV19 and TRBJ1-2; D is unclear. The CDR3 is 13 residues long. Germline V CDR1 and CDR2: LNHDA, SQIVND (reference sequence). Deletions cut 3 bases from V and 4 bases from J, with 9 bases between. The CDR3 sequence: CASSIGQTYGYTF. The CDR3 DNA reads TGTGCCAGTAGTATCGGGCAGACCTATGGCTACACCTTC.

This clonotype showed up just a few times. This chain's CDR3 is CASSQRTGDNYGYTF. CDR3 bases: TGCGCCAGCAGCCAAAGGACAGGGGACAACTATGGCTACACCTTC. J is TRBJ1-2 and V is TRBV4-1; 9 positions agree with TRBD1. V trimming: 2 bases; J trimming: 2 bases; junction bases outside the gene matches: 3. CDR1 is MGHRA, CDR2 YSYEKL, per germline. The CDR3 consists of 15 residues.

The chain links TRBV19 to TRBJ1-5; D perhaps matches TRBD1 (6 bases). This CDR3 is 17 amino acids long. Germline V gene lookup returns CDR1 LNHDA and CDR2 SQIVND (reference sequence). V was cut by 11 bases and J by 1 base, with 24 bases left in between. CDR3 bases: TGTGCCTCCAACTCTCAGGGGAAGGGAATGAGCAATCAGCCCCAGCATTTT. This gives the protein CASNSQGKGMSNQPQHF. The complete variable domain, with remaining parts taken from reference TRBV19 and TRBJ1-5, reads DGGITQSPKYLFRKEGQNVTLSCEQNLNHDAMYWYRQDPGQGLRLIYYSQIVNDFQKGDIAEGYSVSREKKESFPLTVTSAQKNPTAFYLCASNSQGKGMSNQPQHFGDGTRLSIL.